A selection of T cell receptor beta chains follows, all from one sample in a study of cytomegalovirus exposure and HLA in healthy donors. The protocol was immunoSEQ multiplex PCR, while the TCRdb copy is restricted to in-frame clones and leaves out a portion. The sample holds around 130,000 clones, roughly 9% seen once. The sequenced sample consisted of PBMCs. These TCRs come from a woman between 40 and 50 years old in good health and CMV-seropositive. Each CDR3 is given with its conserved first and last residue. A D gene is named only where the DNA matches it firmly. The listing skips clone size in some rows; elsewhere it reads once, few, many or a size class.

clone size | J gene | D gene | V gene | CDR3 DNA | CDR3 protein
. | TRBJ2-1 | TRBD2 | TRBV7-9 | TGTGCCAGCAGCTTAACACTAGCGGCTTACAATGAGCAGTTCTTC | CASSLTLAAYNEQFF
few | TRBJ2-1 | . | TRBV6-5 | TGTGCCAGCACCCCCCTGGGCAGGGTAACGGATGAGCAGTTCTTC | CASTPLGRVTDEQFF
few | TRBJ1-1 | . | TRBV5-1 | TGCGCCAGCAGCTTGGCAGCGGGCACTGAAGCTTTCTTT | CASSLAAGTEAFF
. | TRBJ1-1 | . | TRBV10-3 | TGTGCCATCAGTGAGTCGGAGACTTACGGTGAAGCTTTCTTT | CAISESETYGEAFF
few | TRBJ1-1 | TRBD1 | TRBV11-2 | TGTGCCAGCAGCTTGGGACAGGGGGACACTGAAGCTTTCTTT | CASSLGQGDTEAFF
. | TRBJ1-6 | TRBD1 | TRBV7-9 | TGTGCCAGCAGCTTACCCCGCACCGGGACAGGGAATAATTCACCCCTCCACTTT | CASSLPRTGTGNNSPLHF
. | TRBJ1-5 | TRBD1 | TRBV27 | TGTGCCAGCAGTTTATCGACAGGGGGAGACCAGCCCCAGCATTTT | CASSLSTGGDQPQHF
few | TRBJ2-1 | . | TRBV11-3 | TGTGCCAGCAGCCATCAGGGGTCGAATGAGCAGTTCTTC | CASSHQGSNEQFF
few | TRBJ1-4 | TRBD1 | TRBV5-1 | TGCGCCAGCAGCCCGGGACAGCTTAATGAAAAACTGTTTTTT | CASSPGQLNEKLFF
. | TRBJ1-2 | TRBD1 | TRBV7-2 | TGTGCCAGCAGCCTCGGACAGGCGAATTACTATGGCTACACCTTC | CASSLGQANYYGYTF
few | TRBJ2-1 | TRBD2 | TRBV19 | TGTGCCAGTAGTACACCGAGCGGGGGGGTTGGTGAGCAGTTCTTC | CASSTPSGGVGEQFF
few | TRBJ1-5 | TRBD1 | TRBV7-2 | TGTGCCAGCAGCTTACAGGGGGCCTGGAGCAATCAGCCCCAGCATTTT | CASSLQGAWSNQPQHF
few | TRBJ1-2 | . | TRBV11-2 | TGTGCCAGCAGCTTAGAGGGAGATGGCTACACCTTC | CASSLEGDGYTF
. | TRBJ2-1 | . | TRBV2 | TGTGCCAGCGATGACAGCTCCTACAATGAGCAGTTCTTC | CASDDSSYNEQFF
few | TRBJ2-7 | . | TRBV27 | TGTGCCAGCAGACTAGGATCCATGAGCTCCTACGAGCAGTACTTC | CASRLGSMSSYEQYF
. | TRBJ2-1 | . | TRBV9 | TGTGCCAGCAGCGTAGATTCGACAGCCCATGAGCAGTTCTTC | CASSVDSTAHEQFF
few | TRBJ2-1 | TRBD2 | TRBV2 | TGTGCCAGCACCCCAAACCGACTAGCGGGGGGCCCGGAGCAGTTCTTC | CASTPNRLAGGPEQFF